The present entry profiles one T cell receptor (beta chain) with its context. As originally analysed: Amplification with reference gene primers provided the estimates of nucleated cell counts. Assay: immunoSEQ multiplex PCR; the TCRdb copy retains only in-frame clones and omits some. Clone size and the V and J calls come from that table; the DNA yielded D and trimming. The sample lists approximately 45,000 clones; over 80% were seen once. The data derive from a study of blood T cell repertoires in COVID-19. Deletions cut 0 bases from V and 6 bases from J, with 9 bases between. The germline V gene has CDR1 LGHNT and CDR2 FRNRAP. This CDR3 spans 14 amino acids.

Sequenced input: peripheral blood. The origin of this receptor is an elderly woman with COVID-19, enrolled during active disease. The V and J genes are TRBV12-5 and TRBJ1-5; D is unresolved. CDR3 residues: CASGLVPGSQPQHF. The CDR3, as DNA: TGTGCTAGTGGTTTGGTACCAGGATCTCAGCCCCAGCATTTT.